These 6 T cell receptor beta chains share one sample of origin, sequenced in a study of early T cells in non-severe SARS-CoV-2 infection (dated by TCRdb to 2020 to 2022). The library relied on 5' RACE. For sequencing, a NextSeq 500 was employed. TCRdb ran its own pipeline on the public reads, namely fastp trimming at Q25 and MiXCR clone calling, and kept in-frame beta chains. Rows with a matching CDR3 protein are joined into one entry that keeps the most common DNA and genes. Here the sample has under 55,000 distinct CDR3 sequences; more than 9% occur a single time. 21% of the sample is taken by the ten largest. The sequenced sample was whole blood. These receptor sequences come from an adult who was a healthcare worker with PCR-confirmed SARS-CoV-2 infection or an uninfected control (not recorded which).

The chain joins TRBV12-3 or TRBV12-4 to TRBJ2-3; TRBD2 might be the D (6 bases). There are 14 residues in the CDR3. The V end lost 8 bases, the J end lost 6 bases, and 18 bases lay between the germline ends. CDR3 nucleotide sequence: TGTGCCAGCCGGACTAATACCAGGGTTGATACGCAGTATTTT. Its translation: CASRTNTRVDTQYF.

Points on this clonotype: Its ends do not fully match the called genes, so a read error is possible. CDR3 coding DNA: TGTGCCAGCAGTGCCACTAGCGGCTTGGCCTTC. This codes for CASSATSGLAF. V gene TRBV2 combines with J gene TRBJ2-4, with TRBD2 matching over 8 bases. The germline gives CDR1 SNHLY, CDR2 FYNNEI. This CDR3 has 11 residues.

This clonotype was picked up many times. Written as DNA, the CDR3 is TGTGCCAGTAGGGTGGACAGCGGCTCTGGAAACACCATATATTTT. The encoded protein is CASRVDSGSGNTIYF. The chain links TRBV19 to TRBJ1-3; the D gene is possibly TRBD1 (6 bases). The germline V and J ends were trimmed by 6 bases and 0 bases, with 12 bases remaining between them. CDR1 LNHDA and CDR2 SQIVND come from the germline V gene (reference sequence). The CDR3 totals 15 residues.

The gene calls are TRBV30 and TRBJ2-7; TRBD1 or TRBD2 may be the D gene (5 bases each). V dropped 6 bases and J dropped 7 bases, with 22 bases sitting between them. Germline CDR1 and CDR2: GTSNPN and SVGIG (reference sequence). This CDR3 contains 14 residues. For the CDR3, the DNA is TGTGCCTGCCAACCAGAGGGTACGGGGCGAGAGCAGTACTTC. It codes for CACQPEGTGREQYF.

This sequence joins TRBV10-3 and TRBJ2-5; D remains ambiguous. Germline-derived CDR1 and CDR2 are ENHRY and SYGVKD. The CDR3 covers 15 residues. V shed 0 bases and J shed 8 bases, with 16 bases lying between them. The chain's CDR3 is CAISESSQEYRTQYF. DNA of the CDR3: TGTGCCATCAGTGAGTCAAGTCAGGAGTACCGAACCCAGTACTTC.

This clonotype came up many times. The chain employs TRBV30 and TRBJ2-4; TRBD2 is a possible D gene (6 bases). Germline V gene sequence: CDR1 GTSNPN, CDR2 SVGIG (reference sequence). V gave up 4 bases and J gave up 5 bases, with 12 bases separating them. The CDR3 extends over 13 amino acids. For the CDR3, the DNA is TGTGCCTGGACGCGGGCGGGGCAAAACATTCAGTACTTC. Its protein is CAWTRAGQNIQYF.